This T cell receptor beta chain was recorded in a study of blood T cell repertoires in COVID-19 (TCRdb year 2020). With regard to the full study: The collaborator samples originated in the United States, Italy and Spain and spanned the acute and convalescent phases of COVID-19. The prospective study material was composed of cDNA or gDNA derived from T cells, B-cell-depleted T cells, or PBMCs. Deeply sampled blood TCRbeta repertoires from subjects exposed to, actively infected with, or recovered from COVID-19 were included in the dataset. The repertoires were released in a freely available public database meant as a resource for research on the immune response to SARS-CoV-2. The samples were drawn from two sources: the first 160 participants of the ongoing ImmuneRACE study, and over 1,000 subjects contributed by 6 global collaborators. Nearly every sample came with metadata listing a de-identified subject ID, COVID-19 status, age in years and sex. Where available, HLA class I and class II types were taken from metadata supplied by the sample provider and were not determined by assay-based typing.

One collaborating source in Seattle enrolled patients during active infection and followed them longitudinally through the course of disease. Collaborating institutions collected whole blood in K2EDTA tubes following their own protocols. For TCRbeta analysis, collaborator samples were shipped as frozen whole blood, as isolated PBMCs, or as DNA extracted from either sample type. Including the terminal cysteine and phenylalanine, the CDR3 comprises 14 residues. Of the read, only the CDR3 DNA is kept; its 42 bases are in frame from base 1. V and J lose 6 bases and 4 bases, and a span of 13 bases separates them. CDR1 and CDR2, looked up from the germline V gene, are MNHEY and SVGAGI. Concerning this clone itself: No antigen is known for it. The sample holds no much larger clone one base away, and base qualities are not on file.

Results and caveats for the whole study, not just this receptor: Clinical and demographic metadata were provided uncurated, with the amount varying by source and participant.

The immunoSEQ Assay, a bias-controlled multiplex PCR, was used to amplify TCRbeta CDR3 regions from genomic DNA. The authors processed their data as follows. Nucleated cell counts per sample were estimated from amplification of reference gene primers within the assay. To quantify the absolute abundance of each unique TCRbeta CDR3 rearrangement, sequence reads were collapsed and filtered. For each sample, productive Simpson clonality was calculated as the square root of Simpson's diversity index across productive rearrangements. The immuneACCESS repertoire file appears here via TCRdb, limited to in-frame rearrangements. These files lack a portion of the clones; in checked studies, under half of the deficit traces to unresolved V genes, and the cause of the others is not known. V and J calls and clone size come straight from that table; D and trimming were deduced from the DNA. The sample contains 100,000 to 150,000 clones, around 90% of them found a single time. Approximately 4.6% of the sample comes from the top ten.

The V and J genes are TRBV6-5 and TRBJ1-3; TRBD1 could be the D gene, as 5 bases match. The source of this sequence is a man between 60 and 75 years old with COVID-19, enrolled during active disease. Sequencing used peripheral blood. The DNA sequence is as follows: TGTGCCAGCAGACAGGTTATAAGGGGAAACACCATATATTTT. Its coded protein is CASRQVIRGNTIYF.